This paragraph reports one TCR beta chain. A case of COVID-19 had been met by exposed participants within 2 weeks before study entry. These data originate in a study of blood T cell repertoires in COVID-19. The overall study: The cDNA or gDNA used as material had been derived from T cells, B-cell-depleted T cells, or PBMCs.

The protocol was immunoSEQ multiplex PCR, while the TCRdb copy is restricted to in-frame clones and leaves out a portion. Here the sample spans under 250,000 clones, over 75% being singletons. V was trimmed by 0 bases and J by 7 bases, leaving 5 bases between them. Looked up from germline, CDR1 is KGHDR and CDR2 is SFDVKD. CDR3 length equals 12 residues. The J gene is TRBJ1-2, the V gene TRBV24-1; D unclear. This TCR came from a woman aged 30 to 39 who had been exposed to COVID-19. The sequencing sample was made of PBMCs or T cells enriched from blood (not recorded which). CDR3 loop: CATSDLFGGYTF. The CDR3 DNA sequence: TGTGCCACCAGTGATTTGTTCGGTGGCTACACCTTC.